This T cell receptor (beta chain) was captured by sequencing in a study of blood T cell repertoires in COVID-19. Background on the study: Samples taken during acute and convalescent COVID-19 were collected in the United States, Italy and Spain.

The length of the CDR3 is 15 residues. J lost 3 bases, V lost 6 bases, and 4 bases had no gene match. Germline CDR1 is SGHTA and CDR2 is FQGNSA. Original data processing: The assay estimated nucleated cells by amplifying reference gene primers. Profiling relied on immunoSEQ multiplex PCR, and the TCRdb table lists in-frame clones only, not all of them. That table supplies the V and J calls and clone size; D and trimming were determined from the DNA. The top ten hold more than 6.5% of the sample, which has some 250,000 clones, 85% to 90% seen once. Sample: peripheral blood. This rearrangement joins TRBV7-2 to TRBJ2-7; 14 nucleotides match TRBD2. The clonotype originates from a woman in her seventies with active or convalescent COVID-19. CDR3 residues: CASSPGLAGGYEQYF. The CDR3 DNA reads TGTGCCAGCAGTCCCGGACTAGCGGGGGGCTACGAGCAGTACTTC.